These 25 T cell receptor beta chains originate from one sample sequenced in a study of CD8+ T cells in alopecia areata. Described treatment: oral pan-JAK inhibitor, 5-10 mg twice daily. Researchers gathered lesional scalp punch biopsies and peripheral blood from patients with alopecia areata. Sequencing templates came from extracted RNA that was reverse transcribed into cDNA. Sequenced by immunoSEQ multiplex PCR; TCRdb stores in-frame clones only, minus some. The sample lists 6,900 or so clones; around 70% were seen once. The sample in question was skin, obtained at week 4, from a patient treated with tofacitinib. All receptors derive from a human donor with alopecia areata.

This clone has just one count. This chain uses TRBV7-3 with TRBJ2-1; no reliable D call. The CDR3 has 12 amino acids. V was clipped by 4 bases and J by 7 bases, with 8 bases between them. The germline gives CDR1 SGHTA, CDR2 FQGTGA. The CDR3 here is CASSYDGNEQFF. The CDR3 DNA reads as TGTGCCAGCAGCTACGACGGGAATGAGCAGTTCTTC.

This clone was seen only a few times. The chain has TRBV6-6 and TRBJ2-1, with D possibly being TRBD2 (6 bases). The CDR3 spans 12 residues. Germline V gene data show CDR1 as MNHNY and CDR2 as SVGAGI (reference sequence). V was trimmed by 6 bases and J by 5 bases, leaving 8 bases between them. CDR3 in DNA: TGTGCCAGCAGGTCGGGGGACAATGAGCAGTTCTTC. It encodes CASRSGDNEQFF.

V and J are TRBV10-3 and TRBJ1-5, with no clear D. This CDR3 has 13 residues. Trimming removed 0 bases from V and 5 bases from J, with 5 bases in between. The germline V gene encodes CDR1 ENHRY and CDR2 SYGVKD. The CDR3 loop reads CAISESLDQPQHF. Here the CDR3 DNA reads TGTGCCATCAGTGAGTCGTTGGATCAGCCCCAGCATTTT.

The chain carries TRBV15 and TRBJ1-3; TRBD1 is a possible D gene (5 bases). Germline V CDR1 and CDR2: LNHNV, YYDKDF (reference sequence). The CDR3 runs 19 residues. V shed 4 bases and J shed 2 bases, with 24 bases lying between them. The CDR3 region is CATSKQDSTARDPGNTIYF. CDR3 nucleotide sequence: TGTGCCACCAGCAAACAGGACTCGACAGCTAGAGATCCTGGAAACACCATATATTTT. The full variable domain, in which reference TRBV15 and TRBJ1-3 provide the parts outside the CDR3, is DAMVIQNPRYQVTQFGKPVTLSCSQTLNHNVMYWYQQKSSQAPKLLFHYYDKDFNNEADTPDNFQSRRPNTSFCFLDIRSPGLGDTAMYLCATSKQDSTARDPGNTIYFGEGSWLTVV.

J is TRBJ2-5 and V is TRBV9; 9 bases map to TRBD1. The J call may be incorrect, as the DNA end agrees better with TRBJ2-7. Germline values: CDR1 SGDLS, CDR2 YYNGEE. The CDR3 sequence is 14 residues long. CDR3 protein: CASSVGQGTYEQYF. CDR3 bases: TGTGCCAGCAGCGTTGGACAGGGGACCTACGAGCAGTACTTC.

This chain connects TRBV5-5 to TRBJ1-2, with 8 bases aligning to TRBD1. The CDR3 has 14 residues. Losses at the gene ends were 3 bases for V and 5 bases for J; bases not matched to a gene: 6. Germline V gene lookup returns CDR1 SGHKS and CDR2 YYEKEE (reference sequence). DNA of the CDR3: TGTGCCAGCAGCTCTCCAGGGGGCCGTTATGGCTACACCTTC. Its translation is CASSSPGGRYGYTF.

The chain uses TRBV5-1 and TRBJ2-3; TRBD2 aligns across 8 bases. The V gene's germline CDR1 is SGHRS and CDR2 YFSETQ. The CDR3 is made up of 18 amino acids. J gave up 2 bases and V 4 bases, and 15 bases lay outside the gene matches. In DNA form, the CDR3 reads TGCGCCAGCAGCCTAGTAACCGGGGGGGCTTTCGTCACAGATACGCAGTATTTT. It specifies CASSLVTGGAFVTDTQYF.

This sequence joins TRBV10-1 and TRBJ1-1, with D uncertain. Germline V lookup: CDR1 WNHNN, CDR2 SYGVQD (reference sequence). V was shortened by 6 bases and J by 0 bases, with 20 bases between the two germline ends. This CDR3 region has 17 residues. The CDR3 DNA follows: TGCGCCAGCAGCGACAACACACTGGGAAATATGAACACTGAAGCTTTCTTT. It yields the protein CASSDNTLGNMNTEAFF.

The gene calls are TRBV5-6 and TRBJ2-3; the match to TRBD2 covers 7 bases. There are 17 residues in the CDR3. CDR1 and CDR2 from the germline V gene are SGHDT and YYEEEE. J lost 2 bases, V lost 0 bases, and 9 bases had no gene match. The CDR3 region is CASSLVSSGDFTDTQYF. CDR3 nucleotide sequence: TGTGCCAGCAGCTTGGTATCGAGCGGGGACTTCACAGATACGCAGTATTTT.

The V call is TRBV28, the J call TRBJ1-6; 7 bases map to TRBD1. The germline CDR1 and CDR2 sequences are MDHEN and SYDVKM. CDR3 length: 15 amino acids. The junction had 13 bases not matched to a gene; V was cut back by 6 bases and J by 11 bases. CDR3 sequence (DNA): TGTGCCAGCAGAACTGGGACAGAAATAGATCCACCCCTCCACTTT. It is translated as CASRTGTEIDPPLHF.

The chain links TRBV2 to TRBJ2-6; 11 nucleotides agree with TRBD1. Germline CDR1 reads SNHLY; CDR2 reads FYNNEI. V lost 8 bases to trimming and J lost 2 bases; unmatched junction nucleotides: 5. The CDR3 loop spans 16 amino acids. This CDR3 is CASPGQGAAGANVLTF. DNA for the CDR3: TGTGCCAGCCCCGGACAGGGGGCGGCTGGGGCCAACGTCCTGACTTTC.

CDR3 protein: CASSTTGPTGELFF. CDR3 sequence (DNA): TGCGCCAGCAGCACGACAGGCCCCACCGGGGAGCTGTTTTTT. J is TRBJ2-2 and V is TRBV5-1; possible D gene TRBD1, 6 bases. The germline V and J ends were trimmed by 4 bases and 4 bases, with 11 bases remaining between them. Germline V CDR1 and CDR2: SGHRS, YFSETQ. The CDR3 is made up of 14 amino acids.

This clone was observed once. This chain joins TRBV5-1 and TRBJ2-1, with TRBD2 identical over 8 bases. Looked up from germline, CDR1 is SGHRS and CDR2 is YFSETQ. The V and J ends lost 7 bases and 7 bases, in that order; junction bases with no gene match: 22. The CDR3 runs 18 residues. CDR3 in DNA: TGCGCCAGCCCCGGGGGGGAGCGGGAACTTTGGGTTGTGAATGAGCAGTTCTTC. It encodes CASPGGERELWVVNEQFF.

The chain uses TRBV11-2 and TRBJ2-2, with 7 bases matching TRBD2. J lost 7 bases, V lost 4 bases, and 12 bases had no gene match. This CDR3 contains 16 residues. Looked up from germline, CDR1 is SGHAT and CDR2 is FQNNGV. DNA for the CDR3: TGTGCCAGCAGCTACCCCTCGGCGACTAGCAACGGGGAGCTGTTTTTT. This encodes CASSYPSATSNGELFF.

This clone came up a few times. The V gene is TRBV5-1, the J gene TRBJ1-1; D remains unclear. The V end lost 4 bases, the J end lost 0 bases, and 7 bases lay between the germline ends. CDR3 length: 13 amino acids. The germline V gene encodes CDR1 SGHRS and CDR2 YFSETQ. CDR3 sequence (DNA): TGCGCCAGCAGCCCGGACCTGAACACTGAAGCTTTCTTT. As protein: CASSPDLNTEAFF.

The J gene is TRBJ2-1, the V gene TRBV14, with TRBD2 identical over 13 bases. Looked up from germline, CDR1 is SGHDN and CDR2 is FVKESK. Trimming removed 4 bases from V and 6 bases from J; junction bases left unmatched: 6. This CDR3 has 16 amino acids. CDR3 loop: CASSPRTSGSINEQFF. The CDR3 coding sequence is TGTGCCAGCAGCCCCCGGACTAGCGGGAGTATCAATGAGCAGTTCTTC.

CDR3 loop: CSAADTGELFF. As DNA, the CDR3 is TGCAGCGCCGCGGACACCGGGGAGCTGTTTTTT. The rearrangement links TRBV29-1 to TRBJ2-2; D is undetermined. Germline lookup yields CDR1 SQVTM and CDR2 ANQGSEA. CDR3 length equals 11 residues. V gave up 7 bases and J gave up 3 bases, with 6 bases separating them.

This clone was counted between two and nine times. V is TRBV10-3 and J is TRBJ2-7; D is undetermined. Trimming took 2 bases from V and 4 from J, leaving 3 bases between them. Germline CDR1 reads ENHRY; CDR2 reads SYGVKD. The CDR3 sequence is 11 residues long. The CDR3, as DNA: TGTGCCATCAGTGAGGCTTACGAGCAGTACTTC. It specifies CAISEAYEQYF.

The chain has TRBV12-5 and TRBJ2-1; the D is unclear. The V gene lost 0 bases and the J gene lost 4 bases, with 4 bases spanning the gap. The CDR3 contains 13 residues. Germline V gene sequence: CDR1 LGHNT, CDR2 FRNRAP. This CDR3 is CASGLVSYNEQFF. The DNA of the CDR3 is TGTGCTAGTGGTTTGGTTTCTTACAATGAGCAGTTCTTC.

This clone is a singleton in its sample. The chain joins TRBV29-1 to TRBJ1-1; unclear D gene. The V gene lost 4 bases and the J gene lost 8 bases, with 8 bases spanning the gap. Germline CDR1 SQVTM, CDR2 ANQGSEA. The CDR3 has 10 residues. DNA for the CDR3: TGCAGCGTTGCTTGGGAGGAAGCTTTCTTT. This sequence encodes CSVAWEEAFF.

The rearrangement uses TRBV5-4 and TRBJ2-3; D might be TRBD1 (5 bases). The CDR3 consists of 13 residues. CDR1 and CDR2 (germline): SGHNT, YYREEE (reference sequence). Between the trimmed V and J ends, which lost 3 bases and 2 bases, there was a span of 7 bases. CDR3 DNA: TGTGCCAGCAGCTGGGGCCTCACAGATACGCAGTATTTT. Translation gives CASSWGLTDTQYF.

V is TRBV5-1 and J is TRBJ1-4; D remains ambiguous. This CDR3 spans 15 amino acids. Per germline, CDR1 SGHRS and CDR2 YFSETQ. Trimming took 3 bases from V and 8 from J, leaving 17 bases between them. CDR3 in DNA: TGCGCCAGCAGCTCCTGGGCCCCTGAAGGAGAAAAACTGTTTTTT. This gives the protein CASSSWAPEGEKLFF.

The chain is built from TRBV6-6 and TRBJ1-1, with a tentative D call TRBD1 (6 bases). Trimming took off 6 bases at V and 1 base at J, with 9 bases between the two ends. The CDR3 contains 13 residues. Germline values: CDR1 MNHNY, CDR2 SVGAGI (reference sequence). The CDR3 DNA reads as TGTGCCAGCAGCGGACAGACGAACACTGAAGCTTTCTTT. Protein product: CASSGQTNTEAFF.

This chain connects TRBV29-1 to TRBJ2-7; D not resolved. Germline lookup yields CDR1 SQVTM and CDR2 ANQGSEA. V was cut by 5 bases and J by 1 base, with 9 bases left in between. There are 12 residues in the CDR3. Here the CDR3 DNA reads TGCAGCGTTCTTTCTGATTCCTACGAGCAGTACTTC. As protein: CSVLSDSYEQYF.

The chain joins TRBV9 to TRBJ2-7; no firm D call. CDR3 length: 14 residues. The V and J ends lost 0 bases and 0 bases respectively, with 7 bases between them. The germline V gene has CDR1 SGDLS and CDR2 YYNGEE. CDR3 amino acids: CASSVATVSYEQYF. CDR3 coding DNA: TGTGCCAGCAGCGTAGCTACTGTCTCCTACGAGCAGTACTTC.